This TCR beta chain is from a study of Ad26.COV2.S vaccination and SARS-CoV-2 variants. Study-level points and caveats: Assessments of TCR breadth and depth may have underestimated the total T cell responses.

The table came from immunoSEQ multiplex PCR; TCRdb's copy has only in-frame clones and leaves some out. The profile covers roughly 320,000 clones, with roughly 86% appearing a single time and 1.5% to 2.5% taken by the ten largest. This clone has a single count. What it binds is not known. Treatment denoted: some 19 received Ad26.COV2.S at low or high dose, single or two shots; 5 received placebo; per-sample allocation not given. On day 63 after the first injection, vaccine and placebo recipients gave samples. This specimen consisted of peripheral blood, obtained in a trial of Ad26.COV2.S vaccine versus placebo. This TCR was sampled from a person aged 18-60 years who received the Ad26.COV2.S COVID-19 vaccine or a placebo.

The CDR3 spells CASSPEPATSGGVRGVTQTQYF. CDR3 nucleotides: TGCGCCAGCAGCCCCGAACCAGCGACTAGCGGGGGTGTCAGAGGTGTCACACAGACGCAGTATTTT. This chain links TRBV4-1 with TRBJ2-3; 12 nucleotides line up with TRBD2. There are 22 residues in the CDR3. The V segment lost 4 bases and the J segment 9 bases; nucleotides outside the gene matches: 29. Germline CDR1 MGHRA, CDR2 YSYEKL.